This T cell receptor beta chain appears in the sequencing data of a study of T cell responses to AZD1222 COVID-19 vaccine. The germline V gene encodes CDR1 SGHNT and CDR2 YYREEE (reference sequence). V lost 4 bases to trimming and J lost 3 bases; unmatched junction nucleotides: 18. This CDR3 is 18 amino acids long. Some clones are missing from TCRdb's copy, which holds only in-frame ones; the method was immunoSEQ multiplex PCR. The table lists 150,000 to 200,000 clones, around 95% of them singletons. Notes on the study in general: The study identified only 6 or 7 AZD1222 recipients as seropositive at baseline. Donor demographics were predominantly white British with a female majority; clonal diversity may be underestimated. Repertoires were obtained only post-peak T cell response.

On this clone: Antigen specificity is unknown.

The J gene is TRBJ2-7, the V gene TRBV5-4; 8 bases map to TRBD2. The source of this sequence is an adult in good health. Here the sequenced sample was peripheral blood, taken on day 0 of AZD1222 vaccination. CDR3 DNA: TGTGCCAGCAGCGGGTGGCGACCGGGACTAGTCATCCACTACGAGCAGTACTTC. This gives the protein CASSGWRPGLVIHYEQYF. Supplemented by reference TRBV5-4 and TRBJ2-7, the full variable domain reads ETGVTQSPTHLIKTRGQQVTLRCSSQSGHNTVSWYQQALGQGPQFIFQYYREEENGRGNFPPRFSGLQFPNYSSELNVNALELDDSALYLCASSGWRPGLVIHYEQYFGPGTRLTVT.